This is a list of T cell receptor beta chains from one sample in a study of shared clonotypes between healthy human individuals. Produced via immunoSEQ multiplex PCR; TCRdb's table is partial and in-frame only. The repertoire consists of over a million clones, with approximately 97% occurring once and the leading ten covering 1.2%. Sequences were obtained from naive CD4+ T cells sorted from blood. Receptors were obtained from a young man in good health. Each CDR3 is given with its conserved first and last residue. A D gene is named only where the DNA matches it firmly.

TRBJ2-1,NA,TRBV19,CASNTGWNEQFF,TGTGCCAGCAATACAGGGTGGAATGAGCAGTTCTTC
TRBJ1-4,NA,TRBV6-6,CASSYRGRDEKLFF,TGTGCCAGCAGTTACAGGGGTAGGGATGAAAAACTGTTTTTT
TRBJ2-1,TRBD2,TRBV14,CASSQESGRANNEQFF,TGTGCCAGCAGCCAAGAGAGCGGGAGGGCGAACAATGAGCAGTTCTTC
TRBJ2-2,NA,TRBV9,CASSVRQPPAGELFF,TGTGCCAGCAGCGTAAGGCAGCCCCCAGCTGGGGAGCTGTTTTTT
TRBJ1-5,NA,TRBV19,CASSIEPGHLEGQPQHF,TGTGCCAGTAGTATAGAACCGGGACACCTAGAGGGTCAGCCCCAGCATTTT
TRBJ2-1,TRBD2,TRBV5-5,CASSSGLAGNEQFF,TGTGCCAGCAGCTCGGGACTAGCAGGAAATGAGCAGTTCTTC
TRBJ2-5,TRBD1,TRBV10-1,CASRIDRVVPYQETQYF,TGCGCCAGCAGGATCGACAGGGTAGTTCCGTACCAAGAGACCCAGTACTTC
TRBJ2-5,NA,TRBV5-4,CASSSSLAVKETQYF,TGTGCCAGCAGCTCGTCCTTGGCGGTTAAAGAGACCCAGTACTTC
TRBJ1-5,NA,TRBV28,CASIAGNQPQHF,TGTGCCAGCATCGCAGGCAATCAGCCCCAGCATTTT
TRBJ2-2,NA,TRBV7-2,CASSPTGNTGELFF,TGTGCCAGCAGCCCTACAGGGAACACCGGGGAGCTGTTTTTT
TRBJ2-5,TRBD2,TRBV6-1,CASSELGSGGARGFRETQYF,TGTGCCAGCAGTGAACTGGGAAGCGGGGGGGCCAGGGGCTTTCGGGAGACCCAGTACTTC
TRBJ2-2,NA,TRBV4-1,CASSFLSTGELFF,TGCGCCAGCAGCTTCCTATCAACCGGGGAGCTGTTTTTT
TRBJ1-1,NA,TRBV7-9,CASSPVRVDTEAFF,TGTGCCAGCAGCCCAGTACGGGTGGACACTGAAGCTTTCTTT
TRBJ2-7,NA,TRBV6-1,CASSLDSPYEQYF,TGTGCCAGCAGTCTGGACAGTCCCTACGAGCAGTACTTC
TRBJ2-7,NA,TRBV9,CASSVKASAYEQYF,TGTGCCAGCAGCGTTAAGGCTAGCGCCTACGAGCAGTACTTC
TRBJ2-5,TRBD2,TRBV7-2,CASSFSRTSGHWYQETQYF,TGTGCCAGCAGCTTCAGTCGGACTAGCGGGCACTGGTACCAAGAGACCCAGTACTTC
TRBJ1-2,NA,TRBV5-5,CASSLGAQGPPYGYTF,TGTGCCAGCAGCTTGGGTGCCCAGGGCCCTCCCTATGGCTACACCTTC
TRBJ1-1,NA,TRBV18,CASFQTAAGTEAFF,TGTGCCAGCTTCCAGACAGCCGCCGGAACTGAAGCTTTCTTT
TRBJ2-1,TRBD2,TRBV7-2,CASSYSGGVSYNEQFF,TGTGCCAGCAGCTACTCGGGGGGAGTCTCCTACAATGAGCAGTTCTTC
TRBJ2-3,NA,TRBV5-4,CASSYFFADTQYF,TGTGCCAGCAGCTACTTCTTTGCAGATACGCAGTATTTT
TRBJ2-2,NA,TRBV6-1,CASSEQGKNTGELFF,TGTGCCAGCAGCGAACAGGGAAAGAACACCGGGGAGCTGTTTTTT
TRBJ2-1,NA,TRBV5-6,CASSLMLIVGLRSYNEQFF,TGTGCCAGCAGCTTGATGCTAATAGTTGGGCTGCGGTCCTACAATGAGCAGTTCTTC
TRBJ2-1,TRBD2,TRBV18,CASSPSASGYNEQFF,TGTGCCAGCTCACCATCGGCTAGCGGGTACAATGAGCAGTTCTTC
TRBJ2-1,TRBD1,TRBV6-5,CASSYAGQGAMYQFF,TGTGCCAGCAGTTACGCCGGACAGGGGGCGATGTACCAGTTCTTC
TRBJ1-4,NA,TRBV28,CASTGPGNNEKLFF,TGTGCCAGCACGGGGCCAGGGAATAATGAAAAACTGTTTTTT
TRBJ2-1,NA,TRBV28,CATERRNEQFF,TGTGCCACCGAGAGGCGCAATGAGCAGTTCTTC
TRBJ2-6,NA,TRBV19,CASRTYSRSGANVLTF,TGTGCCAGTAGAACCTACTCCCGCTCTGGGGCCAACGTCCTGACTTTC
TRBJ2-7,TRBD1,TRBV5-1,CASSLAGTGPNNLKYEQYF,TGCGCCAGCAGCTTGGCCGGGACAGGGCCAAACAATCTCAAATACGAGCAGTACTTC